These 7 T cell receptor beta chains were all obtained from the same sample, sequenced in a study of CD8+CD57+ T cells in acquired aplastic anemia. Genomic DNA constituted the template upon which TCR beta VDJ and CDR3 profiling was performed. TCRdb analysed the reads with MiXCR anew, one entry per CDR3 protein. The sample lists 150,000 to 200,000 distinct CDR3 sequences; less than 65% were seen once. The source material was sorted CD4+, CD8+, or CD8+CD57+ T cells (not recorded which) from PBMCs. These receptors all come from a human donor with severe aplastic anemia or a healthy control (not recorded which).

Points on this clonotype: Without the conserved terminal phenylalanine or tryptophan, this CDR3 likely stems from a read error. The rearrangement uses TRBV25-1 and TRBJ2-7; TRBD1 matches 10 bases. The CDR3 consists of 16 residues. V lost 4 bases and J lost 3; bases outside the gene matches: 9. Germline V lookup: CDR1 MGHDK, CDR2 SYGVNS. The DNA for the CDR3 is TGTGCCAGCAGTGTATCCCTGGGACAGGGGAACTACGAGCAGTACCTC. The encoded protein is CASSVSLGQGNYEQYL.

V and J are TRBV7-2 and TRBJ2-1; D is undetermined. Looked up from germline, CDR1 is SGHTA and CDR2 is FQGNSA. The CDR3 loop spans 11 amino acids. V lost 4 bases, J lost 11 bases, and 9 bases lay in between. CDR3 amino acids: CASSSGFKQFF. Here the CDR3 DNA reads TGTGCCAGCAGCTCGGGTTTTAAGCAGTTCTTC.

This clonotype was seen more than once but under ten times. V gene TRBV7-9 combines with J gene TRBJ1-2; D is unresolved. Trimming cost V 6 bases and J 2 bases, with 10 bases left between them. This CDR3 spans 13 amino acids. CDR1 is SEHNR and CDR2 is FQNEAQ in the germline V gene (reference sequence). The CDR3: CASRSLSNYGYTF. As DNA, the CDR3 is TGTGCCAGCAGGTCTCTTTCCAACTATGGCTACACCTTC. The full variable domain, rest sourced from reference TRBV7-9 and TRBJ1-2, is DTGVSQNPRHKITKRGQNVTFRCDPISEHNRLYWYRQTLGQGPEFLTYFQNEAQLEKSRLLSDRFSAERPKGSFSTLEIQRTEQGDSAMYLCASRSLSNYGYTFGSGTRLTVV.

The chain links TRBV7-3 to TRBJ2-1; TRBD2 matches at 11 bases. CDR1 is SGHTA and CDR2 is FQGTGA in the germline V gene. This CDR3 contains 15 residues. V lost 5 bases and J lost 8; bases outside the gene matches: 8. The CDR3 here is CASSTLAGGWDEQFF. For the CDR3, the DNA is TGTGCCAGCAGCACTCTAGCGGGGGGCTGGGATGAGCAGTTCTTC.

At least ten counts were recorded for this clonotype. The chain recombines TRBV12-3 or TRBV12-4 with TRBJ2-7; tentatively, D is TRBD1 (6 bases). The CDR3 contains 15 residues. Trimming took off 6 bases at V and 0 bases at J, with 15 bases between the two ends. CDR3 DNA: TGTGCCAGCAGCCCAACAGGGCCCCCCTCCTACGAGCAGTACTTC. Translating it yields CASSPTGPPSYEQYF.

The genes are TRBV7-3 and TRBJ2-5; a possible D gene is TRBD2 (6 bases). Germline-derived CDR1 and CDR2 are SGHTA and FQGTGA. CDR3 length equals 14 residues. V was shortened by 6 bases and J by 9 bases, with 20 bases between the two germline ends. The CDR3 bases are TGTGCCAGCAGTCCCGGCGGGATGGCTGGGGCCCAGTACTTC. This encodes CASSPGGMAGAQYF. Filled out from reference TRBV7-3 and TRBJ2-5, the complete variable domain reads GAGVSQTPSNKVTEKGKYVELRCDPISGHTALYWYRQSLGQGPEFLIYFQGTGAADDSGLPNDRFFAVRPEGSVSTLKIQRTERGDSAVYLCASSPGGMAGAQYFGPGTRLLVL.

The chain is built from TRBV20-1 and TRBJ1-1, with 7 bases identical to TRBD1. Trimming removed 4 bases from V and 7 bases from J; junction bases left unmatched: 3. The length of the CDR3 is 11 residues. CDR1 DFQATT and CDR2 SNEGSKA come from the germline V gene (reference sequence). The CDR3 DNA sequence: TGCAGTGCTAACCGGGACAGTGAAGCTTTCTTT. Amino acids: CSANRDSEAFF.